The 15 T cell receptor beta chains in this list originate from one sample, sequenced in a study of blood T cell repertoires in COVID-19. Clones were sequenced by immunoSEQ multiplex PCR, and TCRdb holds only the in-frame ones, with some missing. The sample consists of 150,000 to 200,000 clones, roughly nine tenths of them appearing once. Sequenced sample: peripheral blood. Every receptor here comes from an elderly woman in a cohort sampled during active or convalescent COVID-19.

This clone was recorded only once. V is TRBV27 and J is TRBJ2-5, with D tentatively TRBD2 (6 bases). The V and J ends lost 0 bases and 4 bases respectively, with 12 bases between them. The germline V gene has CDR1 MNHEY and CDR2 SMNVEV (reference sequence). The length of the CDR3 is 15 residues. CDR3 nucleotide sequence: TGTGCCAGCAGTTTATCCCGGGAGAGGGGAGAGACCCAGTACTTC. Protein sequence: CASSLSRERGETQYF.

J is TRBJ1-1 and V is TRBV6-6, with 11 bases identical to TRBD1. With 3 bases clipped from V and 4 bases from J, the junction kept 4 bases outside the gene matches. Germline V gives CDR1 MNHNY, CDR2 SVGAGI (reference sequence). The CDR3 is made up of 15 amino acids. The CDR3 loop is CASSYYGTGGTEAFF. As DNA, the CDR3 is TGTGCCAGCAGTTATTACGGGACAGGGGGCACTGAAGCTTTCTTT.

V and J are TRBV15 and TRBJ1-4; tentatively, D is TRBD1 (5 bases). Between the trimmed V and J ends, which lost 1 base and 3 bases, there was a span of 18 bases. Germline CDR1 LNHNV, CDR2 YYDKDF (reference sequence). The CDR3 covers 18 residues. The CDR3 nucleotides are TGTGCCACCAGCAGAGTAGGGGTCGGTTCGTCACCTAATGAAAAACTGTTTTTT. Encoded protein: CATSRVGVGSSPNEKLFF.

V and J are TRBV30 and TRBJ2-2; TRBD1 matches at 9 bases. CDR3 length: 14 amino acids. Germline assignment: CDR1 GTSNPN and CDR2 SVGIG (reference sequence). J gave up 4 bases and V 3 bases, and 3 bases lay outside the gene matches. CDR3 protein: CAWRQGAVTGELFF. Written as DNA, the CDR3 is TGTGCCTGGAGACAGGGGGCGGTCACCGGGGAGCTGTTTTTT.

CDR3 loop: CASSSSSPRMITSGYGYTF. CDR3 coding DNA: TGTGCCAGCAGCTCCTCTTCTCCCAGGATGATAACTAGCGGCTATGGCTACACCTTC. The chain combines TRBV5-4 with TRBJ1-2; D call uncertain. The CDR3 totals 19 residues. V lost 3 bases and J lost 4, with 28 bases in between. Looked up from germline, CDR1 is SGHNT and CDR2 is YYREEE (reference sequence).

V is TRBV29-1 and J is TRBJ1-1; D possibly corresponds to TRBD1 (5 bases). The CDR3 loop spans 14 amino acids. Trimming pared 4 bases from V and 5 bases from J, leaving 17 bases between. Per the germline V gene, CDR1 is SQVTM and CDR2 is ANQGSEA. Here the CDR3 reads CSVVFRVRGTEAFF. The CDR3 DNA is TGCAGCGTTGTCTTCAGGGTACGGGGGACTGAAGCTTTCTTT.

This clone has only one observation. The CDR3 DNA follows: TGTGCCAGCAGTTTGGGGTGGGAGAAGGTGGAGCTGTTTTTT. This encodes CASSLGWEKVELFF. The chain joins TRBV3-1 (or the pseudogene TRBV3-2) to TRBJ2-2; possible D gene TRBD2, 5 bases. The germline V gene encodes CDR1 LGHDT and CDR2 YNNKEL (reference sequence). This CDR3 has 14 residues. With 6 bases removed from V and 10 bases from J, the gap between germline ends came to 18 bases.

V usage is TRBV9 and J usage is TRBJ2-1, with 13 nucleotides matching TRBD2. V lost 4 bases, J lost 9 bases, and 13 bases stayed unmatched. Germline CDR1 and CDR2: SGDLS and YYNGEE. The CDR3 is 17 amino acids. In nucleotides, the CDR3 is TGTGCCAGCAGCCAAATACCGGGACTAGCGGGACAGGGTGAGCAGTTCTTC. It specifies CASSQIPGLAGQGEQFF. The variable domain in full, completed from reference TRBV9 and TRBJ2-1, reads DSGVTQTPKHLITATGQRVTLRCSPRSGDLSVYWYQQSLDQGLQFLIQYYNGEERAKGNILERFSAQQFPDLHSELNLSSLELGDSALYFCASSQIPGLAGQGEQFFGPGTRLTVL.

The CDR3 loop reads CASVQDGGTWDTQYF. CDR3 bases: TGTGCCAGCGTCCAGGACGGGGGGACGTGGGATACGCAGTATTTT. The chain is built from TRBV5-4 and TRBJ2-3, with TRBD2 matching 7 bases. This CDR3 is 15 amino acids long. Germline CDR1 and CDR2: SGHNT and YYREEE (reference sequence). V gave up 7 bases and J gave up 6 bases; unmatched junction bases: 14.

This chain joins TRBV27 and TRBJ2-7; 10 bases fit TRBD1. With 8 bases clipped from V and 3 bases from J, the junction kept 4 bases outside the gene matches. This CDR3 contains 13 residues. CDR1 and CDR2 from the germline V gene are MNHEY and SMNVEV (reference sequence). DNA of the CDR3: TGTGCCAGCGGACAGGGGGTCCTCTACGAGCAGTACTTC. It specifies CASGQGVLYEQYF.

The CDR3 sequence is CASSSSVSPYEQYV. The CDR3 DNA is TGTGCCAGCAGTTCTTCAGTTTCCCCTTACGAGCAGTACGTC. V and J are TRBV6-5 and TRBJ2-7; D remains ambiguous. The V gene lost 4 bases and the J gene lost 4 bases, with 14 bases spanning the gap. The CDR3 totals 14 residues. From germline, CDR1 is MNHEY and CDR2 SVGAGI.

This sequence joins TRBV6-1 and TRBJ1-3; the match to TRBD1 covers 7 bases. Trimming removed 4 bases from V and 7 bases from J; junction bases left unmatched: 16. The germline V gene has CDR1 MNHNS and CDR2 SASEGT. The CDR3 covers 17 residues. The CDR3 reads CASSALRDSATVNTIYF. CDR3 sequence (DNA): TGTGCCAGCAGTGCACTTAGGGACAGTGCCACGGTCAACACCATATATTTT.

The chain combines TRBV6-5 with TRBJ1-2; no clear D. V was cut by 4 bases and J by 4 bases, with 16 bases left in between. Germline assignment: CDR1 MNHEY and CDR2 SVGAGI. The CDR3 contains 15 residues. This CDR3 reads CASSWEVEGRYGYTF. The CDR3, as DNA: TGTGCCAGCAGTTGGGAAGTGGAGGGCCGCTATGGCTACACCTTC.

The CDR3 region is CASSPNLVDRATEAFF. CDR3 nucleotides: TGCGCCAGCAGCCCTAACCTTGTTGACAGGGCCACTGAAGCTTTCTTT. The chain joins TRBV4-1 to TRBJ1-1; 7 bases align to TRBD1. V gave up 4 bases and J gave up 4 bases; unmatched junction bases: 12. CDR3 length equals 16 residues. Germline V gene sequence: CDR1 MGHRA, CDR2 YSYEKL.

The chain employs TRBV6-1 and TRBJ1-5; tentative D call: TRBD1 (5 bases). V was trimmed by 1 base and J by 2 bases, leaving 9 bases between them. The CDR3 spans 15 residues. CDR1 is MNHNS and CDR2 is SASEGT in the germline V gene. The CDR3 protein is CASSEGQGGNQPQHF. DNA of the CDR3: TGTGCCAGCAGTGAAGGGCAGGGCGGCAATCAGCCCCAGCATTTT.